Listed below are T cell receptor beta chains from one sample, sequenced in a study of T cells after somatic rescue of genetic block. Produced via immunoSEQ multiplex PCR; TCRdb's table is partial and in-frame only. The sample yields 9,000 to 10,000 clones, around 74% seen once. The sequencing sample was made of peripheral blood mononuclear cells (PBMCs). The receptor set was obtained from a boy between 5 and 17 years old. Each CDR3 is given with its conserved first and last residue. D genes are given only for firm matches. The size entry is marked missing in some rows and otherwise reads once, few, many or a size class.

V gene	J gene	D gene	clone size	CDR3 DNA	CDR3 protein
TRBV28	TRBJ1-1	TRBD1	.	TGTGCCAGCAGTAACAGGGGGGGAACTGAAGCTTTCTTT	CASSNRGGTEAFF
TRBV30	TRBJ1-2	.	.	TGTGCCTGGAGAGTGGGCAGGGGCGATCGTAACTATGGCTACACCTTC	CAWRVGRGDRNYGYTF
TRBV10-1	TRBJ2-3	.	.	TGCGCCAGCGGACGACAGAGCACAGATACGCAGTATTTT	CASGRQSTDTQYF
TRBV13	TRBJ2-7	TRBD1	once	TGTGCCAGCAGCACACGGACAGGGGGCTTCCACGAGCAGTACTTC	CASSTRTGGFHEQYF
TRBV23-1	TRBJ1-2	TRBD1	.	TGCGCCAGCAGTCGCCCGGACAGGGGGGACTATGGCTACACCTTC	CASSRPDRGDYGYTF
TRBV20-1	TRBJ1-2	.	.	TGCAGTGCTATTGGAGGCAGTGGCTACACCTTC	CSAIGGSGYTF
TRBV9	TRBJ1-1	TRBD1	once	TGTGCCAGCAGCACCCAGACAGGGATCATGGCCACTGAAGCTTTCTTT	CASSTQTGIMATEAFF
TRBV5-4	TRBJ1-4	.	.	TGTGCCAGCAGCTATGGGCGAAAAAGCAAGGATGAAAAACTGTTTTTT	CASSYGRKSKDEKLFF
TRBV28	TRBJ2-7	.	once	TGTGCCAGCAGGGGGCCCTACGAGCAGTACTTC	CASRGPYEQYF
TRBV6-5	TRBJ2-3	.	once	TGTGCCAGCAGTTACGGTCGGGGGCAGACAGATACGCAGTATTTT	CASSYGRGQTDTQYF
TRBV27	TRBJ1-5	.	.	TGTGCCAGCAGTTTATATAGGTCGGGCTATAGCAATCAGCCCCAGCATTTT	CASSLYRSGYSNQPQHF
TRBV27	TRBJ2-7	TRBD2	.	TGTGCCAGCAGCTCTAGCGGTCCGACCCTAGGAGAGCAGTACTTC	CASSSSGPTLGEQYF
TRBV27	TRBJ2-1	TRBD2	.	TGTGCCAGCAGTTTAAGCGGGAGGGGGTACAATGAGCAGTTCTTC	CASSLSGRGYNEQFF
TRBV30	TRBJ1-3	.	.	TGTGCCTGGAGTGTACAGCTCTCTGGAAACACCATATATTTT	CAWSVQLSGNTIYF
TRBV5-1	TRBJ2-3	TRBD2	.	TGCGCCAGCAGCTTGCGAGCGGGAGGAACAGATACGCAGTATTTT	CASSLRAGGTDTQYF
TRBV10-3	TRBJ2-7	TRBD2	.	TGTGCATCAAACGGGGTTAAGGCGGGAGGGGTATCCTACGAGCAGTACTTC	CASNGVKAGGVSYEQYF
TRBV28	TRBJ2-7	TRBD2	few	TGTGCCAGCAGTTTGACTAGCGGGGGGACCCCCTACGAGCAGTACTTC	CASSLTSGGTPYEQYF
TRBV19	TRBJ2-5	.	once	TGTGCCAGTAGTATACGGGGCAGTGGGCAGTACTTC	CASSIRGSGQYF
TRBV2	TRBJ2-2	.	.	TGTGCCAGCAGTGAATCCGTTCTGAACACCGGGGAGCTGTTTTTT	CASSESVLNTGELFF
TRBV30	TRBJ1-5	.	.	TGTGCCTGGAGTGTACTTGTGGGCAGCAATCAGCCCCAGCATTTT	CAWSVLVGSNQPQHF